The 24 T cell receptor beta chains in this list originate from one sample, sequenced in a study of blood T cell repertoires in COVID-19. Profiling relied on immunoSEQ multiplex PCR, and the TCRdb table lists in-frame clones only, not all of them. This table holds about 130,000 clones, roughly 90% found once. Sequenced: peripheral blood. These receptors all come from a woman older than 75 with acute or convalescent COVID-19.

V is TRBV9 and J is TRBJ2-1; tentatively, D is TRBD1 (5 bases). CDR1 is SGDLS, CDR2 YYNGEE, per germline. Trimming left V 4 bases short and J 4 bases short, with 12 bases between. The CDR3 is 14 amino acids. CDR3 region: CASSSLRQYNEQFF. CDR3 bases: TGTGCCAGCAGCTCTTTGAGACAGTACAATGAGCAGTTCTTC.

The J gene is TRBJ2-7, the V gene TRBV12-3 or TRBV12-4; D remains unclear. The CDR3 totals 11 residues. The V gene lost 3 bases and the J gene lost 5 bases, with 5 bases spanning the gap. CDR3 coding DNA: TGTGCCAGCAGTTTTCGCGACGAGCAGTACTTC. It specifies CASSFRDEQYF.

The chain uses TRBV2 and TRBJ2-3; 9 positions match TRBD2. The CDR3 loop spans 16 amino acids. J gave up 2 bases and V 8 bases, and 11 bases lay outside the gene matches. The germline V gene has CDR1 SNHLY and CDR2 FYNNEI. In DNA form, the CDR3 reads TGTGCCAGCTCGGACCTACTAGCGGGCTTCACAGATACGCAGTATTTT. Amino acid sequence: CASSDLLAGFTDTQYF.

The chain recombines TRBV29-1 with TRBJ2-1; 8 bases fit TRBD1. There are 15 residues in the CDR3. With V trimmed by 0 bases and J by 4 bases, 5 bases remained unmatched. Germline-derived CDR1 and CDR2 are SQVTM and ANQGSEA. This chain's CDR3 is CSVEDRTGRYNEQFF. CDR3 bases: TGCAGCGTTGAAGACAGGACAGGGCGATACAATGAGCAGTTCTTC.

V gene TRBV14 combines with J gene TRBJ1-6, with a tentative D call TRBD1 (5 bases). Trimming shortened V by 4 bases and J by 7 bases, and 11 bases separated the two germline ends. Germline lookup yields CDR1 SGHDN and CDR2 FVKESK. The CDR3 runs 14 residues. CDR3 sequence: CASSLVGGNSPLHF. As DNA, the CDR3 is TGTGCCAGCAGCCTCGTCGGGGGAAATTCACCCCTCCACTTT.

CDR3 nucleotides: TGTGCCAGCAGGACAGGGGTAAGGGCCTACGAGCAGTACTTC. Protein sequence: CASRTGVRAYEQYF. This chain links TRBV28 with TRBJ2-7; 8 bases map to TRBD1. CDR1 is MDHEN, CDR2 SYDVKM, per germline. J lost 2 bases, V lost 6 bases, and 6 bases had no gene match. The length of the CDR3 is 14 residues. Full variable domain (missing parts from reference TRBV28 and TRBJ2-7): DVKVTQSSRYLVKRTGEKVFLECVQDMDHENMFWYRQDPGLGLRLIYFSYDVKMKEKGDIPEGYSVSREKKERFSLILESASTNQTSMYLCASRTGVRAYEQYFGPGTRLTVT.

The chain is built from TRBV9 and TRBJ2-5, with D possibly matching TRBD2 (5 bases). With 2 bases removed from V and 0 bases from J, the gap between germline ends came to 11 bases. Germline V gene data show CDR1 as SGDLS and CDR2 as YYNGEE. This CDR3 is 15 amino acids long. The chain's CDR3 is CASSVKGAYQETQYF. DNA for the CDR3: TGTGCCAGCAGCGTCAAGGGAGCCTACCAAGAGACCCAGTACTTC.

The chain is built from TRBV9 and TRBJ2-3; 11 nucleotides line up with TRBD2. This CDR3 spans 15 amino acids. CDR1 is SGDLS, CDR2 YYNGEE, per germline. V trimming: 3 bases; J trimming: 1 base; junction bases outside the gene matches: 1. The CDR3 protein is CASSELAGGTDTQYF. CDR3 nucleotide sequence: TGTGCCAGCAGCGAACTAGCGGGAGGCACAGATACGCAGTATTTT. Drawing the rest from reference TRBV9 and TRBJ2-3, the complete variable domain is DSGVTQTPKHLITATGQRVTLRCSPRSGDLSVYWYQQSLDQGLQFLIQYYNGEERAKGNILERFSAQQFPDLHSELNLSSLELGDSALYFCASSELAGGTDTQYFGPGTRLTVL.

J is TRBJ1-2 and V is TRBV19; 10 positions agree with TRBD1. This CDR3 is built from 15 residues. Germline trimming cut 7 bases from V and 6 bases from J; bases unmatched to any gene: 11. Germline lookup yields CDR1 LNHDA and CDR2 SQIVND (reference sequence). The CDR3 loop is CASTPRGTGVNGYTF. The CDR3 coding sequence is TGTGCCAGTACCCCCCGAGGGACAGGGGTGAATGGCTACACCTTC.

This clone was counted between two and nine times. The chain links TRBV2 to TRBJ2-4; D is possibly TRBD2 (6 bases). Trimming took 6 bases from V and 6 from J, leaving 9 bases between them. Germline values: CDR1 SNHLY, CDR2 FYNNEI. The CDR3 length is 12 residues. The CDR3 reads CASSLSGNIQYF. CDR3 bases: TGTGCCAGCAGCCTTAGCGGAAACATTCAGTACTTC.

V and J are TRBV2 and TRBJ1-3, with D unclear. V was trimmed by 1 base and J by 7 bases, leaving 8 bases between them. The CDR3 spans 13 residues. Germline V CDR1 and CDR2: SNHLY, FYNNEI. The CDR3 region has the DNA TGTGCCAGCAGTGAAGAACGGAGGAACACCATATATTTT. Its translation is CASSEERRNTIYF.

The chain recombines TRBV4-3 with TRBJ1-4; TRBD1 matches 9 bases. Germline CDR1 is LGHNA and CDR2 is YSLEER. The trim removed 3 bases at V and 5 bases at J, leaving 4 bases unmatched. The CDR3 runs 15 residues. The CDR3 is CASSHRQGVNEKLFF. CDR3 DNA: TGCGCCAGCAGCCATAGACAGGGGGTAAATGAAAAACTGTTTTTT.

CDR3 protein: CASSPRGQQNTEAFF. The CDR3, as DNA: TGTGCCAGCAGTCCCCGGGGACAGCAAAACACTGAAGCTTTCTTT. The V gene is TRBV28, the J gene TRBJ1-1, with TRBD1 matching 7 bases. The CDR3 runs 15 residues. V dropped 5 bases and J dropped 2; count of bases not matched to a gene: 8. Germline-derived CDR1 and CDR2 are MDHEN and SYDVKM.

The chain joins TRBV24-1 to TRBJ2-3, with 8 bases lining up with TRBD2. Germline V gene sequence: CDR1 KGHDR, CDR2 SFDVKD. The CDR3 totals 15 residues. Germline trimming cut 1 base from V and 4 bases from J; bases unmatched to any gene: 3. This chain's CDR3 is CATSDLRGGADTQYF. DNA of the CDR3: TGTGCCACCAGTGATTTACGGGGGGGGGCAGATACGCAGTATTTT.

The gene calls are TRBV25-1 and TRBJ2-7; 11 nucleotides agree with TRBD2. V lost 7 bases to trimming and J lost 8 bases; unmatched junction nucleotides: 10. From germline, CDR1 is MGHDK and CDR2 SYGVNS. CDR3 length equals 14 residues. CDR3 region: CASTTERLAGKQYF. In DNA, the CDR3 is TGTGCCAGCACGACAGAACGACTAGCGGGAAAGCAGTACTTC.

The chain combines TRBV18 with TRBJ1-5; D is ambiguous. V lost 5 bases and J lost 1, with 9 bases in between. The germline gives CDR1 KGHSH, CDR2 LQKENI. The CDR3 contains 14 residues. In DNA, the CDR3 is TGTGCCAGCTCAAGAGGGAGGAGCAATCAGCCCCAGCATTTT. Translated: CASSRGRSNQPQHF.

The V and J genes are TRBV19 and TRBJ2-7, with 8 bases identical to TRBD2. CDR1 and CDR2 from the germline V gene are LNHDA and SQIVND (reference sequence). This CDR3 spans 13 amino acids. V lost 9 bases, J lost 6 bases, and 10 bases stayed unmatched. In nucleotides, the CDR3 is TGTGCCAGCTCCGGGACTAGAGGATCCGAGCAGTACTTC. Its translation is CASSGTRGSEQYF.

This sequence joins TRBV19 and TRBJ2-5; possibly TRBD1 for D (6 bases). This CDR3 spans 15 amino acids. CDR1 is LNHDA and CDR2 is SQIVND in the germline V gene (reference sequence). Trimming cost V 4 bases and J 1 base, with 13 bases left between them. This chain's CDR3 is CASSKDRAFQETQYF. The CDR3 DNA is TGTGCCAGTAGTAAGGACAGAGCTTTCCAAGAGACCCAGTACTTC.

The chain employs TRBV9 and TRBJ1-2; 7 bases align to TRBD1. Trimming took 3 bases from V and 7 from J; bases not matched to a gene: 6. CDR1 and CDR2 from the germline V gene are SGDLS and YYNGEE. The CDR3 consists of 13 residues. CDR3 DNA sequence: TGTGCCAGCAGCGCCGGACAGGACTTTGGCTACACCTTC. Translation: CASSAGQDFGYTF.

This clone showed up just once. The chain has TRBV27 and TRBJ1-4; TRBD1 might be the D (6 bases). CDR3 length: 16 residues. The ends were cut back, 8 bases at V and 4 bases at J, with 20 bases in the middle. Per germline, CDR1 MNHEY and CDR2 SMNVEV (reference sequence). This CDR3 reads CASGQFTGISNEKLFF. CDR3 sequence (DNA): TGTGCCAGCGGCCAATTCACAGGGATAAGTAATGAAAAACTGTTTTTT.

The V gene is TRBV18, the J gene TRBJ1-2, with 12 bases fitting TRBD1. The ends lost 6 bases at V and 8 bases at J; junction bases unmatched: 7. This CDR3 has 14 residues. Per the germline V gene, CDR1 is KGHSH and CDR2 is LQKENI. DNA of the CDR3: TGTGCCAGCTCTCCCCGGGACAGGGGGCACGGCTACACCTTC. Protein: CASSPRDRGHGYTF.

The V and J genes are TRBV18 and TRBJ2-3; 8 positions agree with TRBD1. V lost 4 bases, J lost 3 bases, and 9 bases stayed unmatched. There are 16 residues in the CDR3. From germline, CDR1 is KGHSH and CDR2 LQKENI. The CDR3 DNA reads TGTGCCAGCTCACGTGGCCAGGGGGCTAGAACAGATACGCAGTATTTT. Translated: CASSRGQGARTDTQYF.

As to this clone: The germline gene is not matched at one end of the junction; a read error may be the cause. The chain couples TRBV7-7 to TRBJ2-1; no clear D. The CDR3 length is 15 residues. Germline-derived CDR1 and CDR2 are SSHAT and FNYEAQ (reference sequence). The CDR3 loop is CASSQNPYSYNEQFF. As DNA, the CDR3 is TGTGCTAGCAGCCAAAATCCCTACTCCTACAATGAGCAGTTCTTC.

The rearrangement joins TRBV9 to TRBJ1-2, with TRBD1 identical over 8 bases. The germline gives CDR1 SGDLS, CDR2 YYNGEE. CDR3 length equals 16 residues. Losses at the gene ends were 2 bases for V and 5 bases for J; bases not matched to a gene: 11. The CDR3 nucleotides are TGTGCCAGCAGCGTTTTGGGAGACAGGGGAAGGTATGGCTACACCTTC. This encodes CASSVLGDRGRYGYTF.